This T cell receptor (beta chain) originates from a study of metastatic and nonmetastatic thyroid tumors. Germline V gene sequence: CDR1 LNHDA, CDR2 SQIVND (reference sequence). Trimming cost V 4 bases and J 5 bases, with 8 bases left between them. There are 13 residues in the CDR3. Only a few counts were recorded for this clone. Ahead of thyroid surgery, no patient had received treatment of any kind. MiXCR reprocessed the PCR reads for TCRdb. The table has 17,000 or so clones, around 23% seen once; the top ten hold 15%. This TCR derives from a female donor with papillary thyroid cancer or a benign thyroid nodule (not recorded which). Some clones in this sample may be carry-over from other donors' samples. Sequences were obtained from adjacent normal tissue. The V call is TRBV19, the J call TRBJ2-2; D is possibly TRBD2 (6 bases). The CDR3 spells CASSKGGTGELFF. The CDR3 DNA reads TGTGCCAGTAGTAAAGGAGGGACCGGGGAGCTGTTTTTT.